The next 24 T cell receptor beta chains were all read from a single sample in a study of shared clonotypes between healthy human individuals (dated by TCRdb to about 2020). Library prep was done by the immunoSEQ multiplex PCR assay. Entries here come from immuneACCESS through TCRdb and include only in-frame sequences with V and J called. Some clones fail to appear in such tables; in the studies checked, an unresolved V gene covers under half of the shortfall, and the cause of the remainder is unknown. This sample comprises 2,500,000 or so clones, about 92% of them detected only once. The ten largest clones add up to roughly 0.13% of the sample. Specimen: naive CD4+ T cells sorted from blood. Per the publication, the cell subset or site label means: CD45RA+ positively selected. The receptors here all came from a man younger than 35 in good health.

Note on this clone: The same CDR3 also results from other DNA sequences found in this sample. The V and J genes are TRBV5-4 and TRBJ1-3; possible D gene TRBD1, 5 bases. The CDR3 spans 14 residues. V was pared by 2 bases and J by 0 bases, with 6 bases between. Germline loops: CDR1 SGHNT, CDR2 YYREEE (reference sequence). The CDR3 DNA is TGTGCCAGCAGCTTAGACAGCTCTGGAAACACCATATATTTT. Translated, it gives CASSLDSSGNTIYF.

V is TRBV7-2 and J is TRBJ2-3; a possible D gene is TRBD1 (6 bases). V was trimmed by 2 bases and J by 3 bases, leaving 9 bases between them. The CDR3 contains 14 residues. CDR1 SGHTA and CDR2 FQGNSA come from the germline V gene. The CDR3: CASSLWQGTDTQYF. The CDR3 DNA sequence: TGTGCCAGCAGCTTATGGCAGGGGACAGATACGCAGTATTTT.

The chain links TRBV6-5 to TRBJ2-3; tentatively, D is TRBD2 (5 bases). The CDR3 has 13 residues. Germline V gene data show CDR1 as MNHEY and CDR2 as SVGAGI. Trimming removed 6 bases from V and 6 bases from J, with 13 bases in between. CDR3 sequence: CASRRGPLDTQYF. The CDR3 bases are TGTGCCAGCAGACGGGGTCCCCTCGATACGCAGTATTTT.

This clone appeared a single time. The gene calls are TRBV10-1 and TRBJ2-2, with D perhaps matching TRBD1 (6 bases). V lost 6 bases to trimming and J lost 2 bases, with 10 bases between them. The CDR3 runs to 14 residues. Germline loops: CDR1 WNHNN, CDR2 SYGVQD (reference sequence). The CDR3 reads CASRRTVNTGELFF. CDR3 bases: TGCGCCAGCAGAAGGACAGTAAACACCGGGGAGCTGTTTTTT.

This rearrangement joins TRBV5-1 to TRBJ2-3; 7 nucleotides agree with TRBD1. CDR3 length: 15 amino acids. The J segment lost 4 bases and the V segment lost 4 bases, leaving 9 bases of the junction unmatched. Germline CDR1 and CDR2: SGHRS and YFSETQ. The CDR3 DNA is TGCGCCAGCAGCAGAACGACAGGGTCTGCAGATACGCAGTATTTT. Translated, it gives CASSRTTGSADTQYF.

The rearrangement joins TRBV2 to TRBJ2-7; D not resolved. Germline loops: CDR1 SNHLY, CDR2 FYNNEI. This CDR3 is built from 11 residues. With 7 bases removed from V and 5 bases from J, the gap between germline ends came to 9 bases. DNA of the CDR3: TGTGCCAGCACCTCCCGGGACGAGCAGTACTTC. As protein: CASTSRDEQYF.

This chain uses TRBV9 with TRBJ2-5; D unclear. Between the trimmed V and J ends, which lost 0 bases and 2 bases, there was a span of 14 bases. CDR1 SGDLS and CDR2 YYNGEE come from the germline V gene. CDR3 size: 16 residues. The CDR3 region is CASSVALGFGQETQYF. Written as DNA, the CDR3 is TGTGCCAGCAGCGTAGCTCTCGGTTTTGGGCAAGAGACCCAGTACTTC.

CDR3 sequence (DNA): TGTGCCAGCAGCTTGGACAGCGGGGGTTACAATGAGCAGTTCTTC. Protein: CASSLDSGGYNEQFF. The chain recombines TRBV5-4 with TRBJ2-1; 8 bases are a match to TRBD2. Trimming at V came to 0 bases and at J to 4 bases, leaving 3 bases not matched to a gene. Germline CDR1 reads SGHNT; CDR2 reads YYREEE (reference sequence). This CDR3 spans 15 amino acids.

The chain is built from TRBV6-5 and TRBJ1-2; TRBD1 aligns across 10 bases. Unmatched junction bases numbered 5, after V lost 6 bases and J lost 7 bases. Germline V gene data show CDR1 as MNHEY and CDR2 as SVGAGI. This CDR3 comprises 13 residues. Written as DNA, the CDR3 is TGTGCCAGCAGGCAGACAGGGGGCTTTGGCTACACCTTC. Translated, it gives CASRQTGGFGYTF.

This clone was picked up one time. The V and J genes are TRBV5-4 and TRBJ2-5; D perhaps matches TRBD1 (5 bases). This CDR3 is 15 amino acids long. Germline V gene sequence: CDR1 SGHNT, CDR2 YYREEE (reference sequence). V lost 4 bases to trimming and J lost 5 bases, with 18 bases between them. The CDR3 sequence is CASSQGGLRVETQYF. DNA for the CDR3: TGTGCCAGCAGCCAGGGCGGCCTCAGAGTGGAGACCCAGTACTTC. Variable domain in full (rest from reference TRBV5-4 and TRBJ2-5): ETGVTQSPTHLIKTRGQQVTLRCSSQSGHNTVSWYQQALGQGPQFIFQYYREEENGRGNFPPRFSGLQFPNYSSELNVNALELDDSALYLCASSQGGLRVETQYFGPGTRLLVL.

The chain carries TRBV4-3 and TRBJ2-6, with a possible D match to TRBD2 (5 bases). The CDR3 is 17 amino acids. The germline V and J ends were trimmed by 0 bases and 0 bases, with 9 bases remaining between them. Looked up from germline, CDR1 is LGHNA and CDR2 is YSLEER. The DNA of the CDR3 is TGCGCCAGCAGCCAAGATCTGGGGAGCTCTGGGGCCAACGTCCTGACTTTC. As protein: CASSQDLGSSGANVLTF.

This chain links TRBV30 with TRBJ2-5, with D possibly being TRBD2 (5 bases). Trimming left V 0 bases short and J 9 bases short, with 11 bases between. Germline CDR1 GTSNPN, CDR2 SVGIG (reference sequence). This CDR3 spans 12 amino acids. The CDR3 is CAWSVPLEAQYF. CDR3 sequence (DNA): TGTGCCTGGAGTGTACCGTTGGAGGCCCAGTACTTC.

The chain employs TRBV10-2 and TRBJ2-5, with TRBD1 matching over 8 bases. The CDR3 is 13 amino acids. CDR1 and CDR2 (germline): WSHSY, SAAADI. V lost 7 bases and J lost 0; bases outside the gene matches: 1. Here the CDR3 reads CASNRGYQETQYF. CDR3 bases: TGCGCCAGCAACAGGGGGTACCAAGAGACCCAGTACTTC.

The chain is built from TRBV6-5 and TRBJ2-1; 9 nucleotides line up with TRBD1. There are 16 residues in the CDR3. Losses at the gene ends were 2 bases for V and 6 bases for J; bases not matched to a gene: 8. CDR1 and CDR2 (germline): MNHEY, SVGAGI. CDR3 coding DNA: TGTGCCAGCAGTTACACGGACAGGGGCCCTTTCAATGAGCAGTTCTTC. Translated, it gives CASSYTDRGPFNEQFF.

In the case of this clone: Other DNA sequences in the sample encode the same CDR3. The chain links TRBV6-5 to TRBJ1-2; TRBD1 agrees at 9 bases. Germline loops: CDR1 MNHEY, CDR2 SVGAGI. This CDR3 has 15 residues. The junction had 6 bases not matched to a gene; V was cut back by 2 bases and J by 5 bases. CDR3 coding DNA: TGTGCCAGCAGTTACAGTCCGACAGGGGGGTATGGCTACACCTTC. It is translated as CASSYSPTGGYGYTF.

The CDR3 coding sequence is TGTGCCAGCAGCCCGAGGGGGACAGGGAATAGCAATCAGCCCCAGCATTTT. The encoded protein is CASSPRGTGNSNQPQHF. The chain has TRBV7-2 and TRBJ1-5, with TRBD1 matching over 9 bases. The CDR3 runs 17 residues. Germline CDR1 SGHTA, CDR2 FQGNSA. Germline trimming cut 5 bases from V and 0 bases from J; bases unmatched to any gene: 8.

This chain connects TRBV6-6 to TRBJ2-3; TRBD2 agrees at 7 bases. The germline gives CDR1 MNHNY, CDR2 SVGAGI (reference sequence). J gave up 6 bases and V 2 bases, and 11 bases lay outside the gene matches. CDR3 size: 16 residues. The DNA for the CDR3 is TGTGCCAGCAGTTACCGACTAGCCGGGACGATGGATACGCAGTATTTT. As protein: CASSYRLAGTMDTQYF.

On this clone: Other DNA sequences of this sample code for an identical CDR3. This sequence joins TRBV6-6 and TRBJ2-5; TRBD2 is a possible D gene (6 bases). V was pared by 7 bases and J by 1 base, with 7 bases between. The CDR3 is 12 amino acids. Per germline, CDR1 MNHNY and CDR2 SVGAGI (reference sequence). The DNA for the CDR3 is TGTGCCAGCATGCGGGGCCAAGAGACCCAGTACTTC. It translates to CASMRGQETQYF.

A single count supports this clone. As DNA, the CDR3 is TGTGCCAGCAGCCCCGCAGGACAGGGGGGAGTCAACGTCCTGACTTTC. Protein product: CASSPAGQGGVNVLTF. V and J are TRBV11-2 and TRBJ2-6; 10 nucleotides line up with TRBD1. After removal of 5 bases from V and 9 bases from J, the junction contained 10 bases not matched to a gene. Germline V lookup: CDR1 SGHAT, CDR2 FQNNGV. This CDR3 comprises 16 residues.

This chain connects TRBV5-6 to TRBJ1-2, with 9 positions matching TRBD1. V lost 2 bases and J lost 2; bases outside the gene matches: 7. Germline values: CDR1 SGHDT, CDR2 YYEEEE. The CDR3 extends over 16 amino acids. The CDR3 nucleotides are TGTGCCAGCAGCTTTGACCTCGGACAGGGGAACTATGGCTACACCTTC. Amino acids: CASSFDLGQGNYGYTF.

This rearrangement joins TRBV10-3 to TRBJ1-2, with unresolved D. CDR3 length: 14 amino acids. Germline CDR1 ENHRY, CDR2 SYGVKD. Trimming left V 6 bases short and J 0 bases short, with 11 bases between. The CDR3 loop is CAISLTGANYGYTF. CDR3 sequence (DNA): TGTGCCATCAGCCTGACCGGAGCTAACTATGGCTACACCTTC.

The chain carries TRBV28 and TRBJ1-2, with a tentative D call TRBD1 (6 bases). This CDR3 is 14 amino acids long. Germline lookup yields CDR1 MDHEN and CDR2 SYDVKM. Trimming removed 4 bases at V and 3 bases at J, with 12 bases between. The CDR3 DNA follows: TGTGCCAGCAGTTCACAGGGTACCGACTATGGCTACACCTTC. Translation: CASSSQGTDYGYTF.

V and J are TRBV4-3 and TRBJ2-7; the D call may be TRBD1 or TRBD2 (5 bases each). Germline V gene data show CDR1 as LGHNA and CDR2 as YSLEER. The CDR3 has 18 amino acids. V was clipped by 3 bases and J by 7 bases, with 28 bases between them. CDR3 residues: CASSHQGRSRQDVREQYF. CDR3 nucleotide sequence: TGCGCCAGCAGCCACCAGGGACGTAGTCGGCAGGATGTGCGAGAGCAGTACTTC.

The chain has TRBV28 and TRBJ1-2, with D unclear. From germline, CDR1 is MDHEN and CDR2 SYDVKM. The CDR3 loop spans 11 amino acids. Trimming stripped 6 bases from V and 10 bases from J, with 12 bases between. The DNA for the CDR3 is TGTGCCAGCAGCCAAGAAAGGGACTACACCTTC. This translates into CASSQERDYTF.